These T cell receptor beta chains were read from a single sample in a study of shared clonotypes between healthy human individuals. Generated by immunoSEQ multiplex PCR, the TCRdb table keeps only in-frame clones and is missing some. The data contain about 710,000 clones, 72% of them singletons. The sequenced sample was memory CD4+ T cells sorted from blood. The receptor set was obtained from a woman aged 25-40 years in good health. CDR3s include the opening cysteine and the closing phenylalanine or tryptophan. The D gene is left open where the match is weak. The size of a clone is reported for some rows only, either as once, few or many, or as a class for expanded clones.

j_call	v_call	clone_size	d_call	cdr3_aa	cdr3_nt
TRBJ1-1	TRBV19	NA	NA	CASSIVGREKTEAFF	TGTGCCAGTAGTATAGTGGGCAGGGAAAAGACTGAAGCTTTCTTT
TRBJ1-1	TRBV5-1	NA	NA	CASSLGGNTEAFF	TGCGCCAGCAGCTTGGGAGGCAACACTGAAGCTTTCTTT
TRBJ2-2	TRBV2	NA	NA	CASTERAAGELFF	TGTGCCAGCACCGAAAGGGCAGCGGGGGAGCTGTTTTTT
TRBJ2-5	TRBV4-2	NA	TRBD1	CASSQEFVGTGKETQYF	TGTGCCAGCAGCCAAGAATTCGTTGGGACAGGGAAAGAGACCCAGTACTTC
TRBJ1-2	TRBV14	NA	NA	CASSQARGSGYTF	TGTGCCAGCAGCCAAGCTAGGGGCTCTGGCTACACCTTC
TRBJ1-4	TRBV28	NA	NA	CASSSPRGREDEKLFF	TGTGCCAGCAGTTCTCCCCGAGGGAGGGAGGATGAAAAACTGTTTTTT
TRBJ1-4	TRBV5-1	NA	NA	CASSLEGRGHEKLFF	TGCGCCAGCAGCTTGGAAGGCAGGGGTCATGAAAAACTGTTTTTT
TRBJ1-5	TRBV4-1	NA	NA	CASSQEAGSNQPQHF	TGCGCCAGCAGCCAAGAAGCGGGGTCCAATCAGCCCCAGCATTTT
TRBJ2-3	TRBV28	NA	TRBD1	CASKRQGADTQYF	TGTGCCAGCAAAAGACAGGGGGCGGATACGCAGTATTTT
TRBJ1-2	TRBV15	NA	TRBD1	CATSRGRDRGLGTF	TGTGCCACCAGCAGAGGTCGGGACAGGGGCCTTGGCACCTTC
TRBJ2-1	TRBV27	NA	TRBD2	CASSPTSGPFNEQFF	TGTGCCAGCAGTCCGACTAGCGGGCCATTCAATGAGCAGTTCTTC
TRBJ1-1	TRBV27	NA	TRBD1	CASSSIFRGLRTEAFF	TGTGCCAGCAGTTCCATCTTCAGGGGGCTTCGCACTGAAGCTTTCTTT
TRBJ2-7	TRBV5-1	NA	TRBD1	CASSMTGESYEQYF	TGCGCCAGCAGCATGACAGGGGAATCCTACGAGCAGTACTTC
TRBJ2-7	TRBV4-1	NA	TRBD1	CASSRGQGAPHEQYF	TGCGCCAGCAGCCGCGGACAGGGGGCGCCCCACGAGCAGTACTTC
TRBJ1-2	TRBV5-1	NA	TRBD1	CASSPRTGAFYGYTF	TGCGCCAGCAGCCCCCGGACAGGGGCCTTCTATGGCTACACCTTC
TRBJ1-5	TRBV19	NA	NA	CASSFFDQPQHF	TGTGCCAGTAGTTTTTTCGATCAGCCCCAGCATTTT
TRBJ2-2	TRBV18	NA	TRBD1	CASQRDSANTGELFF	TGTGCCAGCCAAAGGGACAGCGCGAACACCGGGGAGCTGTTTTTT
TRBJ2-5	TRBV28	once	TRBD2	CASSTLAPQETQYF	TGTGCCAGCAGTACACTAGCGCCTCAAGAGACCCAGTACTTC
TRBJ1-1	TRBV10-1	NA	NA	CASSINRDTEAFF	TGCGCCAGCTCGATTAACAGGGACACTGAAGCTTTCTTT
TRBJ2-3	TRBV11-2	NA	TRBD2	CASSSTAGAGTDTQYF	TGTGCCAGCAGCTCCACGGCGGGAGCTGGCACAGATACGCAGTATTTT
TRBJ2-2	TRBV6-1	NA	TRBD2	CASSKGLIDTGELFF	TGTGCCAGCAGTAAGGGACTAATTGACACCGGGGAGCTGTTTTTT
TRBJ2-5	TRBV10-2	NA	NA	CASSESGVMAETQYF	TGCGCCAGCAGTGAATCCGGGGTAATGGCAGAGACCCAGTACTTC
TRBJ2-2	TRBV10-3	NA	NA	CAISRDWRTGELFF	TGTGCCATCAGTCGGGACTGGCGCACCGGGGAGCTGTTTTTT
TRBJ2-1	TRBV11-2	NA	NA	CASSFPGRRNNEQFF	TGTGCCAGCAGCTTCCCGGGACGGCGGAACAATGAGCAGTTCTTC
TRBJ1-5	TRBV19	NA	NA	CASSIDQGNIEPQHF	TGTGCCAGTAGTATAGATCAGGGGAACATTGAGCCCCAGCATTTT
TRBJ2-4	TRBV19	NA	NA	CASTDWGVNIQYF	TGTGCCAGTACCGACTGGGGGGTGAACATTCAGTACTTC
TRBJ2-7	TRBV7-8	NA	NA	CASSLAESSYEQYF	TGTGCCAGCAGCTTAGCGGAGAGCTCCTACGAGCAGTACTTC
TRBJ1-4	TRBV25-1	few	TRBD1	CASSSSRTGSNEKLFF	TGTGCCAGCAGTAGCTCCCGGACAGGGTCTAATGAAAAACTGTTTTTT
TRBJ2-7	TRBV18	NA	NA	CASSPDYYYEQYF	TGTGCCAGCTCGCCGGACTATTACTACGAGCAGTACTTT
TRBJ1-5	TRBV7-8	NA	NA	CASSRAGRDNQPQHF	TGTGCCAGCAGCAGGGCGGGCAGGGATAATCAGCCCCAGCATTTT
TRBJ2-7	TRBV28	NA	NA	CASSRLWQKIPYEQYF	TGTGCCAGCAGCCGCCTTTGGCAGAAGATTCCCTACGAGCAGTACTTC
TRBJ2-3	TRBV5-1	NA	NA	CASSPTGAFTDTQYF	TGCGCCAGCAGCCCGACCGGGGCTTTCACAGATACGCAGTATTTT
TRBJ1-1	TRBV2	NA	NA	CACRTVGFDTEAFF	TGTGCCTGCAGGACTGTCGGTTTCGACACTGAAGCTTTCTTT
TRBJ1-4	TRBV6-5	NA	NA	CASSYSRTNEKLFF	TGTGCCAGCAGTTACTCGAGGACTAATGAAAAACTGTTTTTT
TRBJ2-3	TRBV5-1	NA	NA	CASTGTDTQYF	TGCGCCAGCACGGGCACAGATACGCAGTATTTT
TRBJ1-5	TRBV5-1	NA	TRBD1	CASSLGDSYSNQPQHF	TGCGCCAGCAGCTTGGGGGACAGTTATAGCAATCAGCCCCAGCATTTT
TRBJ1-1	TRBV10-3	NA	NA	CAISELQNTEAFF	TGTGCCATCAGTGAGTTGCAGAACACTGAAGCTTTCTTT
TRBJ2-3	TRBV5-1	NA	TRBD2	CASSLVTSGTDTQYF	TGCGCCAGCAGCTTGGTGACTAGCGGGACAGATACGCAGTATTTT
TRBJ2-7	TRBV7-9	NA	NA	CASSFFGRGDEKQYF	TGTGCCAGCAGCTTTTTCGGCAGGGGAGACGAAAAGCAGTACTTC
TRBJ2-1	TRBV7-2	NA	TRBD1	CASSLSGQGPYEQFF	TGTGCCAGCAGCCTCAGTGGACAGGGCCCGTATGAGCAGTTCTTC
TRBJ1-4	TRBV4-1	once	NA	CASSQGSFEKLFF	TGCGCCAGCAGCCAAGGAAGCTTCGAAAAACTGTTTTTT
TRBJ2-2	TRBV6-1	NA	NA	CASSGHLTGTGTGELFF	TGTGCCAGCAGTGGCCACTTAACCGGGACGGGCACCGGGGAGCTGTTTTTT
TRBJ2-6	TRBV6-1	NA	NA	CASSDISSGANVLTF	TGTGCCAGCAGTGATATAAGCTCTGGGGCCAACGTCCTGACTTTC
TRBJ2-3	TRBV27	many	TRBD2	CASTELSGGTDTQYF	TGTGCCAGCACCGAACTGAGCGGGGGCACAGATACGCAGTATTTT
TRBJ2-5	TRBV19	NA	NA	CASSRALEETQYF	TGTGCCAGTAGTAGGGCCTTAGAAGAGACCCAGTACTTC
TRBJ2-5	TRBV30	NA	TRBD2	CAWSALPGREGGTQYF	TGTGCCTGGAGTGCCCTTCCGGGCAGGGAGGGCGGGACCCAGTACTTC
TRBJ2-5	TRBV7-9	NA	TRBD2	CASSSGLGGTQYF	TGTGCCAGCAGCTCCGGACTAGGAGGGACCCAGTACTTC
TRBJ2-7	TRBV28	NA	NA	CASSPRTPAAYEQYF	TGTGCCAGCAGCCCTAGGACACCGGCGGCCTACGAGCAGTACTTC
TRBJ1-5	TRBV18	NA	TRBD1	CASSPSEGAGSNQPQHF	TGTGCCAGCTCACCATCAGAGGGGGCGGGCAGCAATCAGCCCCAGCATTTT
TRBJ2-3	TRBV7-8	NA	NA	CASSPRASTDTQYF	TGTGCCAGCAGCCCCCGGGCTAGCACAGATACGCAGTATTTT
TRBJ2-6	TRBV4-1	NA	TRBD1	CASSRDDRGLGGANVLTF	TGCGCCAGCAGCCGAGACGACAGGGGGCTTGGTGGGGCCAACGTCCTGACTTTC
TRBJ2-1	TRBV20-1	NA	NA	CSAIAHEQFF	TGCAGTGCAATAGCCCATGAGCAGTTCTTC
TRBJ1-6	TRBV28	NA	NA	CASSSFHRDINSPLHF	TGTGCCAGCAGTAGTTTTCACAGGGATATTAATTCACCCCTCCACTTT
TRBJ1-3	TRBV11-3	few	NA	CASSLRTGVAAGNTIYF	TGTGCCAGCAGCTTAAGAACGGGGGTCGCCGCTGGAAACACCATATATTTT
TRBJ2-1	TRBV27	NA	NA	CASSFIPHNEQFF	TGTGCCAGCAGTTTTATCCCCCACAATGAGCAGTTCTTC
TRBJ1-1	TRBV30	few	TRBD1	CAWSRDSSTEAFF	TGTGCCTGGTCCCGGGACAGTAGCACTGAAGCTTTCTTT
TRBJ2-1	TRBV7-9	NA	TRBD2	CASSLLSGSVANEQFF	TGTGCCAGCAGTCTTCTTAGCGGGAGTGTTGCCAATGAGCAGTTCTTC